The sequence of this TCR beta chain was determined in a study of blood T cells in healthy people across ages. Findings and caveats of the study: Strong correlation linked observed beta diversity and percent naive T cells.

The CDR3 runs to 14 residues. Primed by a sample-barcoded 5' primer and a J-beta primer mix, a second PCR proceeded for about 6 to 11 cycles. MiXCR was run by TCRdb on the 5' RACE reads, yielding one entry per CDR3 protein. The sample has approximately 1.5 million distinct CDR3 sequences; roughly 43% are singletons. This clonotype came up once. Its target is not known. The clonotype comes from a woman aged 18-35 years in good health. Source material: blood. The rearrangement uses TRBV12-3 or TRBV12-4 and TRBJ2-4; 12 bases are shared with TRBD2. The J call may not be correct, given that the DNA end is closer to TRBJ2-7. DNA of the CDR3: TGTGCCAGCACCCGGACGGGACTAGCGGGCGAGCAGTACTTC. Amino acid sequence: CASTRTGLAGEQYF.